This entry lists 13 T cell receptor beta chains sequenced from one sample in a study of memory CD4+ T cells and cytomegalovirus serostatus. Single viable CD3+CD4+CD8-CD45RO+ cells were sorted as the memory CD4+ T cells. The table came from immunoSEQ multiplex PCR; TCRdb's copy has only in-frame clones and leaves some out. The sample includes tens of thousands of clones, about 71% seen only once; the top ten take less than 1.2%. Sequenced input: memory CD4+ T cells from blood. The source is an adult in good health and CMV-seronegative.

This chain uses TRBV4-2 with TRBJ1-2; D is unresolved. CDR1 is LGHNA and CDR2 is YNFKEQ in the germline V gene. This CDR3 is 15 amino acids long. Trimming shortened V by 1 base and J by 4 bases, and 13 bases separated the two germline ends. In nucleotides, the CDR3 is TGTGCCAGCAGCCAAGCGGAGGGAACGGGCTATGGCTACACCTTC. This gives the protein CASSQAEGTGYGYTF.

The chain employs TRBV14 and TRBJ2-1; 10 bases are shared with TRBD2. V lost 4 bases to trimming and J lost 7 bases; unmatched junction nucleotides: 7. Germline V lookup: CDR1 SGHDN, CDR2 FVKESK. CDR3 length: 15 amino acids. CDR3 sequence (DNA): TGTGCCAGCAGCCCGGTGTCTAGCGGGAGAAATGAGCAGTTCTTC. It yields the protein CASSPVSSGRNEQFF. Supplemented by reference TRBV14 and TRBJ2-1, the full variable domain reads EAGVTQFPSHSVIEKGQTVTLRCDPISGHDNLYWYRRVMGKEIKFLLHFVKESKQDESGMPNNRFLAERTGGTYSTLKVQPAELEDSGVYFCASSPVSSGRNEQFFGPGTRLTVL.

This chain links TRBV6-6 with TRBJ2-7, with D perhaps matching TRBD1 (6 bases). The germline V gene encodes CDR1 MNHNY and CDR2 SVGAGI (reference sequence). Trimming pared 2 bases from V and 7 bases from J, leaving 12 bases between. The CDR3 sequence is 13 residues long. The CDR3 reads CASSYRTQGEQYF. In nucleotides, the CDR3 is TGTGCCAGCAGTTACAGGACCCAGGGGGAGCAGTACTTC.

The rearrangement joins TRBV7-2 to TRBJ2-7, with 10 bases matching TRBD2. Trimming at V came to 5 bases and at J to 0 bases, leaving 4 bases not matched to a gene. Per germline, CDR1 SGHTA and CDR2 FQGNSA. The CDR3 loop spans 15 amino acids. The CDR3 DNA reads as TGTGCCAGCAGCCCTAGCGGGGGACTCTCCTACGAGCAGTACTTC. Amino acid sequence: CASSPSGGLSYEQYF.

This CDR3 reads CASSSTGRGEAFF. CDR3 nucleotide sequence: TGTGCCAGCAGCTCTACAGGGAGGGGAGAAGCTTTCTTT. The chain combines TRBV7-9 with TRBJ1-1; D possibly corresponds to TRBD1 (6 bases). The CDR3 is 13 amino acids. The V and J ends lost 4 bases and 8 bases respectively, with 14 bases between them. Germline lookup yields CDR1 SEHNR and CDR2 FQNEAQ (reference sequence).

The chain uses TRBV28 and TRBJ1-2; D may be TRBD1 (6 bases). The CDR3 is 15 residues long. Germline-derived CDR1 and CDR2 are MDHEN and SYDVKM. V lost 4 bases, J lost 0 bases, and 12 bases lay in between. The CDR3 reads CASSSPGDPNYGYTF. The CDR3 region has the DNA TGTGCCAGCAGTTCCCCAGGGGACCCTAACTATGGCTACACCTTC.

The chain has TRBV19 and TRBJ2-2; 8 bases agree with TRBD1. The J segment lost 6 bases and the V segment lost 7 bases, leaving 13 bases of the junction unmatched. Germline values: CDR1 LNHDA, CDR2 SQIVND (reference sequence). The CDR3 is 16 residues long. The CDR3 DNA is TGTGCCAGTACGGGCTTGGGCAGGGGGCTCCCCGGGGAGCTGTTTTTT. Translated, it gives CASTGLGRGLPGELFF.

This clone was detected a few times. The chain employs TRBV18 and TRBJ2-7; the match to TRBD2 covers 12 bases. This CDR3 comprises 16 residues. V dropped 3 bases and J dropped 5; count of bases not matched to a gene: 8. Germline V lookup: CDR1 KGHSH, CDR2 LQKENI. The CDR3 loop reads CASSPILAGGKDEQYF. CDR3 sequence (DNA): TGTGCCAGCTCACCTATTCTAGCGGGGGGGAAAGACGAGCAGTACTTC.

The CDR3 DNA is TGTGCCAGCAGCTTAGGGTTGCAGGCAACTCCAGGGGCCCAGTACTTC. Its translation is CASSLGLQATPGAQYF. The chain links TRBV7-8 to TRBJ2-5, with a weak D call TRBD1 (6 bases). Germline CDR1 reads SGHVS; CDR2 reads FQNEAQ. This CDR3 has 16 residues. V shed 1 base and J shed 9 bases, with 21 bases lying between them.

The chain uses TRBV11-2 and TRBJ2-3; tentative D call: TRBD1 (6 bases). V shed 5 bases and J shed 0 bases, with 12 bases lying between them. Germline CDR1 is SGHAT and CDR2 is FQNNGV. CDR3 length equals 15 residues. CDR3 in amino acids: CASSPGTPSTDTQYF. DNA for the CDR3: TGTGCCAGCAGCCCCGGGACACCTAGCACAGATACGCAGTATTTT.

The chain uses TRBV5-8 and TRBJ1-1; D might be TRBD1 (5 bases). From germline, CDR1 is SGHTS and CDR2 YDEGEE. The CDR3 contains 15 residues. V lost 1 base and J 0 bases, leaving 10 bases between the germline ends. The CDR3 loop reads CASSLRQFMNTEAFF. As DNA, the CDR3 is TGTGCCAGCAGCTTGAGACAGTTCATGAACACTGAAGCTTTCTTT.

This clone showed up just a few times. The chain carries TRBV6-1 and TRBJ1-4, with unresolved D. Trimming cost V 2 bases and J 16 bases, with 14 bases left between them. The CDR3 has 12 amino acids. Germline assignment: CDR1 MNHNS and CDR2 SASEGT. This CDR3 is CASSEMAMSRFF. CDR3 DNA sequence: TGTGCCAGCAGTGAAATGGCTATGAGTCGGTTTTTT.

This clone appeared a single time. The chain employs TRBV4-3 and TRBJ2-3; 9 positions agree with TRBD2. V lost 3 bases to trimming and J lost 8 bases; unmatched junction nucleotides: 12. Germline V gene data show CDR1 as LGHNA and CDR2 as YSLEER. CDR3 size: 16 residues. The CDR3 DNA reads TGCGCCAGCAGCCATAATACGCTAGCGGGATTAGGTACGCAGTATTTT. This encodes CASSHNTLAGLGTQYF.